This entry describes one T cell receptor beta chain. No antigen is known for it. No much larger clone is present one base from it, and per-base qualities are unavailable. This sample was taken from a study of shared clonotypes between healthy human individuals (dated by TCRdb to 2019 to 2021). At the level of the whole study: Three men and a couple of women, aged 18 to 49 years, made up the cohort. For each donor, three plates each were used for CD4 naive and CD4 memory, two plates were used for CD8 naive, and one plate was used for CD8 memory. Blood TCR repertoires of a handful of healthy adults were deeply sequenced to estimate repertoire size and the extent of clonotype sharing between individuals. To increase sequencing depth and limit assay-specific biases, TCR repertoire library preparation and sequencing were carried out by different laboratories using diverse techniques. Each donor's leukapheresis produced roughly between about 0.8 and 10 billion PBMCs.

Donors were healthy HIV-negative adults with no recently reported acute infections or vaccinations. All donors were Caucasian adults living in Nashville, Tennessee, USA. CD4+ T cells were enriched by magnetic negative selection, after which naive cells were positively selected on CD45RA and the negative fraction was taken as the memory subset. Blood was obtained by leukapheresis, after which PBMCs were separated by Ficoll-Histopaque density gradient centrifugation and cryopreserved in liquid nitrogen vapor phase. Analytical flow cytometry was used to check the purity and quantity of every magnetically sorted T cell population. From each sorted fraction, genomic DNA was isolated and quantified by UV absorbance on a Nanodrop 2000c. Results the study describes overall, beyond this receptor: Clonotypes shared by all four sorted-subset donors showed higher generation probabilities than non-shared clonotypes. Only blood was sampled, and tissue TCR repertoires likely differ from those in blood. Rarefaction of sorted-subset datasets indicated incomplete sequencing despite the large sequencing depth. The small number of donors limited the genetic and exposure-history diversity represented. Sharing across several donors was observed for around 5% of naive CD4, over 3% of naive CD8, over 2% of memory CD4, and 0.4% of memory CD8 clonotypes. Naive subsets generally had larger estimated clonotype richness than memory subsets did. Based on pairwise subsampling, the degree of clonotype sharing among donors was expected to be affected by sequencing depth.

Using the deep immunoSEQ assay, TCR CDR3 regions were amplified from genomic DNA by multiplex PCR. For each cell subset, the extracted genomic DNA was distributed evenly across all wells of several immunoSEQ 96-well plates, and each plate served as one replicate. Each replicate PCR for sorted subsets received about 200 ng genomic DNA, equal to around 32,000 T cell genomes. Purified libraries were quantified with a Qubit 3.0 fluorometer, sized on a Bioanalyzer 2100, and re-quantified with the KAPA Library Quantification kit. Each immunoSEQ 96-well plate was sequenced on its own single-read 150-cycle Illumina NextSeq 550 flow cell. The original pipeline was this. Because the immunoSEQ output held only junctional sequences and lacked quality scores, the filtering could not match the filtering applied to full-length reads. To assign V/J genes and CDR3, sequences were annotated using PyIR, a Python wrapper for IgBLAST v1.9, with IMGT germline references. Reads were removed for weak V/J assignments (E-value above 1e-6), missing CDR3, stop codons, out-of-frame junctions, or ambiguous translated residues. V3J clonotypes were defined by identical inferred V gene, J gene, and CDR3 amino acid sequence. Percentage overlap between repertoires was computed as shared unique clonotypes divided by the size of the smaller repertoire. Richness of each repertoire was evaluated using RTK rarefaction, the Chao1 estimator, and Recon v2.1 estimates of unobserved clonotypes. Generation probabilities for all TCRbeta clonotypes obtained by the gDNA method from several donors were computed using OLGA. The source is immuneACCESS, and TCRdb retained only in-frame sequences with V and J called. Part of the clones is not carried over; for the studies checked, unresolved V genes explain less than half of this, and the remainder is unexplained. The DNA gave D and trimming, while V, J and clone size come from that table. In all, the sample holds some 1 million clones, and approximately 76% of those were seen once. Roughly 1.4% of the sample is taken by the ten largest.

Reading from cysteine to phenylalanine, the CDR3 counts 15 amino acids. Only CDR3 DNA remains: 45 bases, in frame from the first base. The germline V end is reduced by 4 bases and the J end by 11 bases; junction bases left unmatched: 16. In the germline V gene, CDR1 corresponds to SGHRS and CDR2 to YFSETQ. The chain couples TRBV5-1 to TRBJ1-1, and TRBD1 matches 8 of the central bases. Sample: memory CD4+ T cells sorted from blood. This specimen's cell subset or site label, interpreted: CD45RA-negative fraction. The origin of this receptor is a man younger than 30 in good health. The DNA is TGCGCCAGCAGCCCCTCGGGACAGGCTGAGGGGGGGGCTTTCTTT. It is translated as CASSPSGQAEGGAFF.